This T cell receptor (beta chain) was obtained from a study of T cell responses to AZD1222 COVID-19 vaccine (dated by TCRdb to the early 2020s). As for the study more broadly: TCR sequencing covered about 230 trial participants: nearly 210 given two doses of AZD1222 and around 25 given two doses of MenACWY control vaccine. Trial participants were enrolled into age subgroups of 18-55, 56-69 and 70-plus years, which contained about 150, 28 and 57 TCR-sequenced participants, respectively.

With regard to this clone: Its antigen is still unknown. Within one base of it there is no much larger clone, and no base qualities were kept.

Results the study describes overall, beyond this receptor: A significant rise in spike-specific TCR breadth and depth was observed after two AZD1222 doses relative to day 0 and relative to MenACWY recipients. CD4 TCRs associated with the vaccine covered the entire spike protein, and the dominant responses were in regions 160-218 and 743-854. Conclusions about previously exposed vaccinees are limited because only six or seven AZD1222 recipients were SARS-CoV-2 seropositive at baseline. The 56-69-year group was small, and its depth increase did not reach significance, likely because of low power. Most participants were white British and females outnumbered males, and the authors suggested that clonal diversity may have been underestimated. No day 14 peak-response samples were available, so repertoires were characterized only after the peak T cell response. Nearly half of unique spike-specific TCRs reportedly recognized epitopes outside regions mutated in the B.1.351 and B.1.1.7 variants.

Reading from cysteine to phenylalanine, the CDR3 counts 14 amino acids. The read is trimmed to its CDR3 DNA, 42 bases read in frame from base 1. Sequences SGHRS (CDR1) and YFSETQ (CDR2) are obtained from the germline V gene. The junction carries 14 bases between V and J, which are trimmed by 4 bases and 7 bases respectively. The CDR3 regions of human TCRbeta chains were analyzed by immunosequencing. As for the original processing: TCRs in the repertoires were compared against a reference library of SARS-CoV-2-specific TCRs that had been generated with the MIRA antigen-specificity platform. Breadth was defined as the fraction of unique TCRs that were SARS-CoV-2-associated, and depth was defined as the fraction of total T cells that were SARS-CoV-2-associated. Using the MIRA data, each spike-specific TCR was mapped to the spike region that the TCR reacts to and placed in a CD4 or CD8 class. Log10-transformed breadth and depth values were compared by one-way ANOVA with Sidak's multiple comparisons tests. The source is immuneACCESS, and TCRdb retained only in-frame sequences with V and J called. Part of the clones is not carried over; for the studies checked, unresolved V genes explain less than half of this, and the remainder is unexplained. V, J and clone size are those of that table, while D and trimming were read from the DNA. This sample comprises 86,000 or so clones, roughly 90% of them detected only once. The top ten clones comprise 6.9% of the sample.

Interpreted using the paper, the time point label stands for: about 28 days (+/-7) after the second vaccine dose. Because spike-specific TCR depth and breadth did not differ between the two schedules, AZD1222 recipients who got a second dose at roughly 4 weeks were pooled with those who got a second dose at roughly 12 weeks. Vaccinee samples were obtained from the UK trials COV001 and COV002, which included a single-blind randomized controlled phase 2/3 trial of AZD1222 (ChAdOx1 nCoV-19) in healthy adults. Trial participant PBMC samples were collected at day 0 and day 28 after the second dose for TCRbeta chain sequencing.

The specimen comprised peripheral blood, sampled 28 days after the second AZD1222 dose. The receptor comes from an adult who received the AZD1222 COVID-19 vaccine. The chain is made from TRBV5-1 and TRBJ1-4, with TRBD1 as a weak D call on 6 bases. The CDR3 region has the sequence CASSQQGGGEKLFF. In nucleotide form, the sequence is TGCGCCAGCAGCCAACAGGGAGGCGGTGAAAAACTGTTTTTT.